The T cell receptor (beta chain) described here comes from a study of blood T cell repertoires in COVID-19. Study context: PBMCs, B-cell-depleted T cells, or T cells were the source of the cDNA or gDNA that made up the material.

In the authors' workflow: The assay estimated nucleated cells by amplifying reference gene primers. The table came from immunoSEQ multiplex PCR; TCRdb's copy has only in-frame clones and leaves some out. V, J and clone size reflect that table, while D and trimming were determined from the DNA. Of roughly 60,000 clones listed, 90% are singletons. V shed 5 bases and J 0 bases; nucleotides not matched to a gene: 4. The length of the CDR3 is 14 residues. Germline V gene data show CDR1 as SGHRS and CDR2 as YFSETQ. The source of this sequence is a woman aged 80 or over with active COVID-19. The V call is TRBV5-1, the J call TRBJ1-2, with 7 bases lining up with TRBD1. Sequenced: peripheral blood. CDR3 region: CASSSGTANYGYTF. In nucleotides, the CDR3 is TGCGCCAGCAGTTCCGGGACAGCTAACTATGGCTACACCTTC.